This T cell receptor (beta chain) was sequenced during a study of regulatory T cells in long-lasting Graves disease. Germline V gene data show CDR1 as SGHTA and CDR2 as FQGTGA. V shed 7 bases and J shed 1 base, with 11 bases lying between them. The CDR3 has 13 residues. Investigators prepared the TCR beta libraries by applying iRepertoire HTBI primers and Arm-PCR of CDR3 regions. TCRdb ran MiXCR on the multiplex PCR reads and lists one entry per CDR3 protein. The sample lists 390,000 or so distinct CDR3 sequences, approximately 25% occurring once. As for time point: persistent/refractory GD, antithyroid drugs over 5 years with positive TRAb. The TCR library was prepared using RNA isolated from PBMCs. The sample holds a few counts of this clonotype.

This rearrangement joins TRBV7-3 to TRBJ2-7; D gene uncertain. The source of this sequence is a woman aged 40-49 years with Graves disease. The material sequenced was peripheral blood mononuclear cells (PBMCs), taken when the disease was refractory, from a patient treated with antithyroid drugs. The CDR3 is CASILLPSYEQYF. The CDR3 nucleotides are TGTGCCAGCATCCTTTTACCTTCCTACGAGCAGTACTTC. The full variable domain, completed using reference TRBV7-3 and TRBJ2-7, is GAGVSQTPSNKVTEKGKYVELRCDPISGHTALYWYRQSLGQGPEFLIYFQGTGAADDSGLPNDRFFAVRPEGSVSTLKIQRTERGDSAVYLCASILLPSYEQYFGPGTRLTVT.